This entry describes one T cell receptor (beta chain). What it recognizes is unknown. With 4 bases removed from V and 8 bases from J, the gap between germline ends came to 23 bases. Germline CDR1 reads MNHEY; CDR2 reads SVGAGI. This CDR3 contains 16 residues. The data belong to a study of follicular helper T cells after annual influenza vaccination. About the research overall: Sampling occurred days 0, 7 and 28 after each influenza vaccination.

Notes on the study in general: Each annual vaccination recalled recurring oligoclonal ICOS+CD38+ cTfh clonotypes.

Assay used: immunoSEQ multiplex PCR; TCRdb lists only in-frame clones, some missing. The sample holds 9,500 to 15,000 clones; 80% are singletons and the top ten take about 3.7%. Time point noted: 2015-2016 season, pre-vaccination. Community-dwelling subjects without influenza vaccination in the prior 6 months were enrolled. ICOS+CD38+ and ICOS-CD38- fractions were sorted from non-naive CD4+CXCR5+PD-1+ cells. The receptor comes from an adult who received the influenza vaccine. The rearrangement joins TRBV6-5 to TRBJ1-2; a weak D match, TRBD1 (5 bases). The sequenced sample was CXCR5+ CD38- circulating T follicular helper cells from blood, obtained on the day of influenza vaccination. The subset here: circulating Tfh, non-naive CD4+CXCR5+PD-1+ (ICOS+CD38+ or ICOS-CD38-). The CDR3 region is CASSLTPGRATEGYTF. The CDR3 DNA sequence: TGTGCCAGCAGTTTAACCCCGGGACGGGCGACTGAAGGCTACACCTTC.